One TCR beta chain is described in this entry. Here immunoSEQ multiplex PCR was the method, and the copy in TCRdb shows in-frame clones only, minus some. Among about 480,000 clones listed, nearly 90% were seen once. Enrolment of Seattle patients took place during active infection, and they were followed longitudinally. Germline V gene sequence: CDR1 SGHRS, CDR2 YFSETQ. With 9 bases removed from V and 5 bases from J, the gap between germline ends came to 15 bases. The CDR3 runs 14 residues. This entry comes from a study of blood T cell repertoires in COVID-19. V gene TRBV5-1 combines with J gene TRBJ1-6, with a weak D call TRBD1 (6 bases). This receptor was taken from a man aged 18 to 30 with COVID-19, enrolled during active disease. The sequenced material came from peripheral blood. The CDR3 is CATRQGYNNSPLHF. The CDR3 DNA reads TGCGCCACCCGGCAGGGGTATAATAATTCACCCCTCCACTTT.